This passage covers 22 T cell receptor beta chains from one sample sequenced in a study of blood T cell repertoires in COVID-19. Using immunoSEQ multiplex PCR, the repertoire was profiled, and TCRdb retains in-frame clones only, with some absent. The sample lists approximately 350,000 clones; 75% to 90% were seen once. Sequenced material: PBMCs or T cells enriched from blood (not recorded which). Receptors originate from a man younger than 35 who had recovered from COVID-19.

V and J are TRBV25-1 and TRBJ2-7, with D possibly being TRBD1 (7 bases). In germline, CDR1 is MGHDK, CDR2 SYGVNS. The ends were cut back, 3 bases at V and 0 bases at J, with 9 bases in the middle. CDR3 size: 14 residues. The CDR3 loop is CASSERDSSYEQYF. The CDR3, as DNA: TGTGCCAGCAGTGAGCGGGACAGCTCCTACGAGCAGTACTTC.

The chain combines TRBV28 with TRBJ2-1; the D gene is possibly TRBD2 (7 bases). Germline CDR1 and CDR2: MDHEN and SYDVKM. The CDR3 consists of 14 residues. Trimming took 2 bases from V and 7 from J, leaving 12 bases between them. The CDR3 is CASSLQGRGNEQFF. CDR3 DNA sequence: TGTGCCAGCAGTTTACAGGGGCGGGGGAATGAGCAGTTCTTC. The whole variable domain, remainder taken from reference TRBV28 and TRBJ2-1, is DVKVTQSSRYLVKRTGEKVFLECVQDMDHENMFWYRQDPGLGLRLIYFSYDVKMKEKGDIPEGYSVSREKKERFSLILESASTNQTSMYLCASSLQGRGNEQFFGPGTRLTVL.

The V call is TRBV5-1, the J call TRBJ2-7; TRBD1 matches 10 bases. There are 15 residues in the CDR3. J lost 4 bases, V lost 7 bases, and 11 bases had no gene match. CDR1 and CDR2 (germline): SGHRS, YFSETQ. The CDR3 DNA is TGCGCCAGCTCCGCAAAGGGACAGGGGTTATACGAGCAGTACTTC. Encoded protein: CASSAKGQGLYEQYF.

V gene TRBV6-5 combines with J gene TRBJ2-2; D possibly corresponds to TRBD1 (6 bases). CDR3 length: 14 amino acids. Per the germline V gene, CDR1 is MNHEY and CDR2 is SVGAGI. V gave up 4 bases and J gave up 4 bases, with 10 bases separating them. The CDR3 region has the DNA TGTGCCAGCAGTTCAGGGGATTCCACCGGGGAGCTGTTTTTT. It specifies CASSSGDSTGELFF.

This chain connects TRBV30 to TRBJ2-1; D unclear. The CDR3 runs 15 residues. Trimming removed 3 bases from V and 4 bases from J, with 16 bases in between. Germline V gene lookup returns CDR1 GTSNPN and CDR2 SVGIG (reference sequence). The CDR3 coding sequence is TGTGCCTGGAGAGGTACAGCCACCCTGTACAATGAGCAGTTCTTC. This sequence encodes CAWRGTATLYNEQFF.

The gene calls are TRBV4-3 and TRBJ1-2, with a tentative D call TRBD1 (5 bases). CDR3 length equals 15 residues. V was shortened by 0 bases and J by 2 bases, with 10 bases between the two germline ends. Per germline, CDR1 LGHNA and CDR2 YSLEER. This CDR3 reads CASSQDNRGNYGYTF. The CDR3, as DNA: TGCGCCAGCAGCCAAGATAATAGGGGCAACTATGGCTACACCTTC.

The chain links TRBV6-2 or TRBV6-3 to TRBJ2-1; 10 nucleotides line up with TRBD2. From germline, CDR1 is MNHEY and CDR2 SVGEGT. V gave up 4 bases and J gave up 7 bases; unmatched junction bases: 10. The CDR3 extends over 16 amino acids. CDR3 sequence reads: CASSWSSGSLGNEQFF. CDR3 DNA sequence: TGTGCCAGCAGTTGGTCTAGCGGGAGCTTAGGAAATGAGCAGTTCTTC.

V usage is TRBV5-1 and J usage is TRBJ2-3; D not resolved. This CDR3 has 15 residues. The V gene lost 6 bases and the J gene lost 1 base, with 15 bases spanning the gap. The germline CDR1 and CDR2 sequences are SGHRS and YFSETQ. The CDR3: CASTVLTAGTDTQYF. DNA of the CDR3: TGCGCCAGCACCGTTCTTACAGCAGGCACAGATACGCAGTATTTT.

CDR3 coding DNA: TGCGCCAGCAGCTTGGGGGACGGGGGATACAATGAGCAGTTCTTC. Amino acids: CASSLGDGGYNEQFF. V and J are TRBV5-1 and TRBJ2-1; maybe TRBD2 (6 bases). Trimming stripped 0 bases from V and 4 bases from J, with 11 bases between. Germline-derived CDR1 and CDR2 are SGHRS and YFSETQ. CDR3 length: 15 amino acids. Filled out from reference TRBV5-1 and TRBJ2-1, the complete variable domain reads KAGVTQTPRYLIKTRGQQVTLSCSPISGHRSVSWYQQTPGQGLQFLFEYFSETQRNKGNFPGRFSGRQFSNSRSEMNVSTLELGDSALYLCASSLGDGGYNEQFFGPGTRLTVL.

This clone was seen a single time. CDR3 in DNA: TGCAGTGCCGGAGACAGAAACATTCAGTACTTC. It translates to CSAGDRNIQYF. V usage is TRBV20-1 and J usage is TRBJ2-4; tentatively, D is TRBD1 (5 bases). Trimming left V 6 bases short and J 6 bases short, with 9 bases between. Germline V gene sequence: CDR1 DFQATT, CDR2 SNEGSKA (reference sequence). The CDR3 spans 11 residues.

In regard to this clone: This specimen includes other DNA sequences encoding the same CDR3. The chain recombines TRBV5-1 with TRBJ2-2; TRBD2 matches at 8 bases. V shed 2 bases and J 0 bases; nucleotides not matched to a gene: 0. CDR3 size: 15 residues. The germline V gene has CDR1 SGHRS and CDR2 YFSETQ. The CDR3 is CASSLAGANTGELFF. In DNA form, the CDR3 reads TGCGCCAGCAGCTTAGCGGGGGCGAACACCGGGGAGCTGTTTTTT.

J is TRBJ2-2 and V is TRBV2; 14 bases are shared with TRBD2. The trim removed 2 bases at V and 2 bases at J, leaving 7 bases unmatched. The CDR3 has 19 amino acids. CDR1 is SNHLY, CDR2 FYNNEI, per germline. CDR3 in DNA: TGTGCCAGCAGTGAATTGAGACTAGCGGGGGGGCTTAACACCGGGGAGCTGTTTTTT. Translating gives CASSELRLAGGLNTGELFF.

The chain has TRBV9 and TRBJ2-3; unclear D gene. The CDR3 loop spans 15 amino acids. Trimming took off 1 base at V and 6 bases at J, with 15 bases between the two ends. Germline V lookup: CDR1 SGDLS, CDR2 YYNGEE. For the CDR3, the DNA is TGTGCCAGCAGCGTATCCGGAGTGGCCGGGGATACGCAGTATTTT. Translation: CASSVSGVAGDTQYF.

The CDR3 coding sequence is TGTGCCAGCAGGGGACAGGGGAACTCCTACGAGCAGTACTTC. This sequence encodes CASRGQGNSYEQYF. The chain carries TRBV28 and TRBJ2-7; 10 bases align to TRBD1. This CDR3 comprises 14 residues. J was trimmed by 0 bases and V by 6 bases; bases with no gene match: 2. In germline, CDR1 is MDHEN, CDR2 SYDVKM.

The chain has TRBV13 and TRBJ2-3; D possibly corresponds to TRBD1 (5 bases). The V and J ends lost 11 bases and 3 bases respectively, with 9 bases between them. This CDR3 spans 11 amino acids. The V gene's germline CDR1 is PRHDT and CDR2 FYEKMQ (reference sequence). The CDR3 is CAVKGTDTQYF. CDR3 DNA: TGTGCCGTAAAGGGGACAGATACGCAGTATTTT.

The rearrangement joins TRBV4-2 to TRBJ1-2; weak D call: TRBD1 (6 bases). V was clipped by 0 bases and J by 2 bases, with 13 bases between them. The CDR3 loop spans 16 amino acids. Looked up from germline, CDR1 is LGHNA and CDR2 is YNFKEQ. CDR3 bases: TGTGCCAGCAGCCAAGAAACCCAGGGGCCAAACTATGGCTACACCTTC. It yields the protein CASSQETQGPNYGYTF.

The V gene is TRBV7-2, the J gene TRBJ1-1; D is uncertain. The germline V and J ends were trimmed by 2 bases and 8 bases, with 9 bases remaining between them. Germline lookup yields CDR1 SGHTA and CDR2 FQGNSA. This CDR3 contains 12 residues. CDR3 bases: TGTGCCAGCAGCTTAATCAACCGGGAAGCTTTCTTT. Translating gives CASSLINREAFF.

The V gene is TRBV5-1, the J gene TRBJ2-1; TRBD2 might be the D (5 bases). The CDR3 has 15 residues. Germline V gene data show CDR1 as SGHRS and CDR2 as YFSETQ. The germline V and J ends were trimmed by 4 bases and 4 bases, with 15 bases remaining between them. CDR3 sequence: CASSPDGNPYNEQFF. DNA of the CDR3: TGCGCCAGCAGCCCGGACGGGAACCCTTACAATGAGCAGTTCTTC. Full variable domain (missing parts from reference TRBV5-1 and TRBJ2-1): KAGVTQTPRYLIKTRGQQVTLSCSPISGHRSVSWYQQTPGQGLQFLFEYFSETQRNKGNFPGRFSGRQFSNSRSEMNVSTLELGDSALYLCASSPDGNPYNEQFFGPGTRLTVL.

Here the CDR3 reads CASSQDYQGATEAFF. CDR3 DNA: TGCGCCAGCAGCCAAGACTATCAGGGGGCGACTGAAGCTTTCTTT. The genes are TRBV4-1 and TRBJ1-1; 8 nucleotides match TRBD1. The germline V gene encodes CDR1 MGHRA and CDR2 YSYEKL. The V gene end was trimmed by 0 bases and the J gene end by 5 bases; junction bases not matched to a gene: 5. The CDR3 contains 15 residues.

CDR3 DNA sequence: TGTGCCATCAGTGAGGAGTTAGCGGGAGGTCTAAACACCGGGGAGCTGTTTTTT. Residues: CAISEELAGGLNTGELFF. This chain uses TRBV10-3 with TRBJ2-2; TRBD2 matches 10 bases. Per germline, CDR1 ENHRY and CDR2 SYGVKD. J gave up 2 bases and V 2 bases, and 8 bases lay outside the gene matches. CDR3 length equals 18 residues.

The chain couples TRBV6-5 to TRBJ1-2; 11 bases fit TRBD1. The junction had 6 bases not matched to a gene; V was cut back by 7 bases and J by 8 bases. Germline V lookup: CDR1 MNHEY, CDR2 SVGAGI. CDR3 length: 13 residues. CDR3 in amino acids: CASIPGQGGGYTF. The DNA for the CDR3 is TGTGCCAGCATTCCGGGACAGGGGGGAGGCTACACCTTC.

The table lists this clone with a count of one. The CDR3 sequence is CATSREDPSGKDEQFF. In nucleotides, the CDR3 is TGTGCCACCAGCAGAGAAGATCCTAGCGGGAAGGATGAGCAGTTCTTC. The chain links TRBV15 to TRBJ2-1, with TRBD2 matching over 9 bases. Looked up from germline, CDR1 is LNHNV and CDR2 is YYDKDF (reference sequence). With V trimmed by 0 bases and J by 8 bases, 8 bases remained unmatched. The CDR3 totals 16 residues.